Presented here are 7 T cell receptor beta chains from one specimen sequenced in a study of blood T cells in healthy people across ages. Together with a sample-barcoded 5' primer, a J-beta primer mix was included in a second PCR lasting about 7 to 11 cycles. TCRdb reprocessed the 5' RACE reads via MiXCR and lists one record per CDR3 protein. The sample holds approximately 600,000 distinct CDR3 sequences; roughly 58% are singletons and the top ten take over 35%. Sequencing was performed on blood. These receptors were collected from a man aged 55 to 69 in good health.

This clonotype came up once. The V call is TRBV20-1, the J call TRBJ1-5; 8 nucleotides line up with TRBD1. The CDR3 contains 16 residues. Germline V CDR1 and CDR2: DFQATT, SNEGSKA (reference sequence). V gave up 4 bases and J gave up 2 bases; unmatched junction bases: 10. The CDR3 here is CSATRQGQNGNQPQHF. The CDR3 DNA reads as TGCAGTGCTACCAGACAGGGGCAGAATGGCAATCAGCCCCAGCATTTT.

Only a few counts were recorded for this clonotype. The V call is TRBV29-1, the J call TRBJ2-7, with D perhaps matching TRBD2 (5 bases). This CDR3 region has 13 residues. Trimming left V 5 bases short and J 5 bases short, with 16 bases between. Germline V gives CDR1 SQVTM, CDR2 ANQGSEA. The CDR3 here is CSVPGFVVNEQYF. The CDR3 bases are TGCAGCGTTCCGGGATTTGTTGTTAACGAGCAGTACTTC.

V is TRBV4-2 and J is TRBJ1-1, with unresolved D. The CDR3 length is 15 residues. V lost 3 bases, J lost 1 base, and 12 bases lay in between. Germline V gene lookup returns CDR1 LGHNA and CDR2 YNFKEQ. The CDR3 DNA reads as TGTGCCAGCAGCCAGAGCGACGGACCGAACACTGAAGCTTTCTTT. This encodes CASSQSDGPNTEAFF.

This clonotype was recorded a few times. V gene TRBV18 combines with J gene TRBJ2-1; 10 nucleotides line up with TRBD2. This CDR3 is 15 amino acids long. The germline V gene has CDR1 KGHSH and CDR2 LQKENI. Trimming at V came to 2 bases and at J to 3 bases, leaving 1 base not matched to a gene. This chain's CDR3 is CASSPASGGYNEQFF. CDR3 sequence (DNA): TGTGCCAGCTCACCAGCTAGCGGGGGCTACAATGAGCAGTTCTTC.

This sequence joins TRBV7-9 and TRBJ2-1, with 7 nucleotides matching TRBD2. Germline CDR1 reads SEHNR; CDR2 reads FQNEAQ (reference sequence). After removal of 3 bases from V and 7 bases from J, the junction contained 9 bases not matched to a gene. The CDR3 covers 15 residues. CDR3 sequence (DNA): TGTGCCAGCAGCTTCGGACTAGGGAAACCTAATGAGCAGTTCTTC. Protein: CASSFGLGKPNEQFF.

V is TRBV21-1 and J is TRBJ2-7; the listed D gene, TRBD1, was not tested against the DNA. The end of the DNA fits TRBJ2-4 better, so the J call may be wrong. TRBV21-1 is annotated as a pseudogene. There are 15 residues in the CDR3. CDR3 nucleotides: TGTGCCAGCAGTAAAGGGACAGAGTTCAAAAACATTCAGTACTTC. Translating gives CASSKGTEFKNIQYF.

V is TRBV25-1 and J is TRBJ1-1; a weak D match, TRBD1 (5 bases). CDR3 length: 17 amino acids. Germline V lookup: CDR1 MGHDK, CDR2 SYGVNS. V dropped 1 base and J dropped 0 bases, with 15 bases sitting between them. The chain's CDR3 is CASSESKWGRVNTEAFF. The CDR3 nucleotides read TGTGCCAGCAGTGAATCGAAGTGGGGACGGGTGAACACTGAAGCTTTCTTT. The full variable domain, its missing parts supplied by reference TRBV25-1 and TRBJ1-1, is EADIYQTPRYLVIGTGKKITLECSQTMGHDKMYWYQQDPGMELHLIHYSYGVNSTEKGDLSSESTVSRIRTEHFPLTLESARPSHTSQYLCASSESKWGRVNTEAFFGQGTRLTVV.